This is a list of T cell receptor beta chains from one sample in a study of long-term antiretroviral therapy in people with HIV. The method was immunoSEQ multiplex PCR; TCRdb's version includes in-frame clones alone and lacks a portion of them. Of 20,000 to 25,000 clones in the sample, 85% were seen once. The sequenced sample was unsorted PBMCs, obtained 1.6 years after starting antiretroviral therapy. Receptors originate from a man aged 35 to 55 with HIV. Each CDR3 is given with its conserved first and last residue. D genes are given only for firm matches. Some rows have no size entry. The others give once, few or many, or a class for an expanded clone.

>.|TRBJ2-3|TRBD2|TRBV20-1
TGCAGTGCACAGACTAGCGGGGGCCGGGACTTT
CSAQTSGGRDF
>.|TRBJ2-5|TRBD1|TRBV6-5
TGTGCCAGCAGTTTAGGACAGGCGGTGGCCCAGTACTTC
CASSLGQAVAQYF
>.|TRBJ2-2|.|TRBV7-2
TGTGCCAGCAGCCCCGACAGGCGGCCTTACACCGGGGAGCTGTTTTTT
CASSPDRRPYTGELFF
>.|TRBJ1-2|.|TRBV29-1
TGCAGCGTTGAAGCGGACAGCCTTTATGGCTACACCTTC
CSVEADSLYGYTF
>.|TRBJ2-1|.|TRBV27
TGTGCCAGCAGTTTCGGGTTATACAATGAGCAGTTCTTC
CASSFGLYNEQFF
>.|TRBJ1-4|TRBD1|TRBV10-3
TGTGCCATCAGTGAGTCGAATACCCACGTTAACAGGGGGTCAAGGTGGACTAATGAAAAACTGTTTTTT
CAISESNTHVNRGSRWTNEKLFF
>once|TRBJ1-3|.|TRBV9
TGTGCCAGCAGCGTAGGGGGGGCGCCTGGAAACACCATATATTTT
CASSVGGAPGNTIYF
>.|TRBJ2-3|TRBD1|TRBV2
TGTGCCAGCAGCGGTGGGACAGCGAGCACAGATACGCAGTATTTT
CASSGGTASTDTQYF
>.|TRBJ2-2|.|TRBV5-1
TGCGCCAGCAGCTTTATCGGGGACACCGGGGAGCTGTTTTTT
CASSFIGDTGELFF
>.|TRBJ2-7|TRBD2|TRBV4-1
TGCGCCAGCAGCCAAGAGTGGTACCTAGCGGGGGATTCCTCCTACGAGCAGTACTTC
CASSQEWYLAGDSSYEQYF
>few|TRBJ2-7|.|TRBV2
TGTGCCAGCAGTGAGGGAACTCCCACGGCCTACGAGCAGTACTTC
CASSEGTPTAYEQYF
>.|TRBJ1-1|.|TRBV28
TGTGCCAGCAGTCTGTTTCGGGGATTGACTGAAGCTTTCTTT
CASSLFRGLTEAFF